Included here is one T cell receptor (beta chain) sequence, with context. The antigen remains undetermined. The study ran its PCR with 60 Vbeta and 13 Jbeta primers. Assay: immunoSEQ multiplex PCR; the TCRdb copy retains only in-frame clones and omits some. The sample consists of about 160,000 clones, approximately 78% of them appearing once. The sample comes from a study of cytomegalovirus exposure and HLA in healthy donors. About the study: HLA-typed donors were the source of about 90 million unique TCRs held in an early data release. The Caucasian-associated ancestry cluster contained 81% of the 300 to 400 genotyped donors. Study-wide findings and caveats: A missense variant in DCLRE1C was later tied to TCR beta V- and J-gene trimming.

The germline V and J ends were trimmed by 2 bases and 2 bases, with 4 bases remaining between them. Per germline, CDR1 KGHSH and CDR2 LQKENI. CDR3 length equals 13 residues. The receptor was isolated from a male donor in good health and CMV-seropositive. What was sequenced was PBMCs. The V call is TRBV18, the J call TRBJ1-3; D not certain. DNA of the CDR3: TGTGCCAGCTCACCATTAGCTGGAAACACCATATATTTT. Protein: CASSPLAGNTIYF.